This T cell receptor (beta chain) was captured by sequencing in a study of blood T cell repertoires in COVID-19. Across the study: Sites in the United States, Italy and Spain provided acute and convalescent COVID-19 samples. PBMCs, B-cell-depleted T cells, or T cells were the source of the cDNA or gDNA that made up the material.

The CDR3 totals 16 residues. V lost 0 bases to trimming and J lost 3 bases, with 14 bases between them. Germline V lookup: CDR1 SGHRS, CDR2 YFSETQ. Per the original data handling: Amplification of reference gene primers provided the estimated nucleated cell counts. Profiled with immunoSEQ multiplex PCR; TCRdb holds only in-frame clones, not every one. V and J calls and clone size come straight from that table; D and trimming were deduced from the DNA. This repertoire shows some 48,000 clones, 90% found once; its top ten account for around 20%. Material: peripheral blood. This TCR came from a man in his 70s with active COVID-19. The chain recombines TRBV5-1 with TRBJ2-3, with D perhaps matching TRBD2 (6 bases). The DNA for the CDR3 is TGCGCCAGCAGCTTGGCGGAGGGCGGGACGACAGATACGCAGTATTTT. Translating it yields CASSLAEGGTTDTQYF.